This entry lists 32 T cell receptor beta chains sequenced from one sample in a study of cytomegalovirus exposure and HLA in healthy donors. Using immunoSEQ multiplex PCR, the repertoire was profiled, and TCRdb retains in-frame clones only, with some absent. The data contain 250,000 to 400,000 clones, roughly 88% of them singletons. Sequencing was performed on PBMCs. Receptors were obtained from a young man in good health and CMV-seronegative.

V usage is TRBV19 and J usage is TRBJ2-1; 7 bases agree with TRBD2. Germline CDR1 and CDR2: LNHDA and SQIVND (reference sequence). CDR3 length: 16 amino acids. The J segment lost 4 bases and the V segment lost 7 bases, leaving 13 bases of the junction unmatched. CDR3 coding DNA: TGTGCCAGTACTCGGGCAGCGGGGCCCGAATACAATGAGCAGTTCTTC. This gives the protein CASTRAAGPEYNEQFF. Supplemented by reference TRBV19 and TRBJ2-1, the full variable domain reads DGGITQSPKYLFRKEGQNVTLSCEQNLNHDAMYWYRQDPGQGLRLIYYSQIVNDFQKGDIAEGYSVSREKKESFPLTVTSAQKNPTAFYLCASTRAAGPEYNEQFFGPGTRLTVL.

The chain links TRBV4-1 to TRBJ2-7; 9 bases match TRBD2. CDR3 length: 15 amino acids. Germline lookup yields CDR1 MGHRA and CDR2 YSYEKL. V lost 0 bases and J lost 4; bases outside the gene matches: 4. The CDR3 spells CASSQDERGVYEQYF. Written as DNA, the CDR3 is TGCGCCAGCAGCCAAGATGAGCGGGGGGTATACGAGCAGTACTTC.

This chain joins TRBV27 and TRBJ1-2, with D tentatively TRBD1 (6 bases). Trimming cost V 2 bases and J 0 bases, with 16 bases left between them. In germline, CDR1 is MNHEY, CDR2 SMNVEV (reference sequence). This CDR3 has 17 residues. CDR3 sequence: CASSLGGALFPNYGYTF. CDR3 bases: TGTGCCAGCAGTTTAGGGGGGGCCTTATTTCCTAACTATGGCTACACCTTC.

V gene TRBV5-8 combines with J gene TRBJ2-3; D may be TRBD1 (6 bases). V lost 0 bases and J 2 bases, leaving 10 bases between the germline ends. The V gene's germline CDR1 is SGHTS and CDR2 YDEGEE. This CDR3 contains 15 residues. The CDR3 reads CASSLGQVFTDTQYF. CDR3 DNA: TGTGCCAGCAGCTTGGGACAGGTTTTCACAGATACGCAGTATTTT.

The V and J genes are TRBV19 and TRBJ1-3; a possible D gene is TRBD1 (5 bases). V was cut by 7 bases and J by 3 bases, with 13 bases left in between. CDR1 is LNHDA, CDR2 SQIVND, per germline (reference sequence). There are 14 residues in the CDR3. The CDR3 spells CASKAQGFGNTIYF. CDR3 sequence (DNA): TGTGCCAGTAAGGCCCAGGGCTTTGGAAACACCATATATTTT.

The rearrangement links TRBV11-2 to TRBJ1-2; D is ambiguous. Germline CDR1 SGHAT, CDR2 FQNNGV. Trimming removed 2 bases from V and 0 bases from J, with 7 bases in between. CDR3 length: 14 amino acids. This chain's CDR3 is CASSLPGANYGYTF. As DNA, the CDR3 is TGTGCCAGCAGCTTACCCGGAGCTAACTATGGCTACACCTTC.

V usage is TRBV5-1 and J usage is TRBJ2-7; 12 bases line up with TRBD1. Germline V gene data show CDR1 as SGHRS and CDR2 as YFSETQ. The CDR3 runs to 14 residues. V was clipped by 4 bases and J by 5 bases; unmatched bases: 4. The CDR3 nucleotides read TGCGCCAGCAGCCCCGGGACAGGGGGCGACGAGCAGTACTTC. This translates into CASSPGTGGDEQYF.

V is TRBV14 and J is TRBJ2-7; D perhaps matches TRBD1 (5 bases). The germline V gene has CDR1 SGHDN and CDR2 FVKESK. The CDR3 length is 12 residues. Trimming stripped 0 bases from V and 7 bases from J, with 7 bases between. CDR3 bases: TGTGCCAGCAGCCAAGATCAGGGAGAGCAGTACTTC. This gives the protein CASSQDQGEQYF.

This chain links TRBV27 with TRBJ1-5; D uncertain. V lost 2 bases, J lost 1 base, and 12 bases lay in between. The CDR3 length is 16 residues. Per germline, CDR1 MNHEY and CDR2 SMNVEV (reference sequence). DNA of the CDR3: TGTGCCAGCAGTTTAGGAGGTATCGGGAGCAATCAGCCCCAGCATTTT. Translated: CASSLGGIGSNQPQHF.

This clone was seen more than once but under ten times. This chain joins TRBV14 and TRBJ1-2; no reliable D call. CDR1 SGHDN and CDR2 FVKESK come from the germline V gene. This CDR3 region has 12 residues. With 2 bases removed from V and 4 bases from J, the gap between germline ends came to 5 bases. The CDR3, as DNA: TGTGCCAGCAGCCAACAATCCTATGGCTACACCTTC. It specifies CASSQQSYGYTF. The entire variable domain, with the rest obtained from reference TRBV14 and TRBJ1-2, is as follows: EAGVTQFPSHSVIEKGQTVTLRCDPISGHDNLYWYRRVMGKEIKFLLHFVKESKQDESGMPNNRFLAERTGGTYSTLKVQPAELEDSGVYFCASSQQSYGYTFGSGTRLTVV.

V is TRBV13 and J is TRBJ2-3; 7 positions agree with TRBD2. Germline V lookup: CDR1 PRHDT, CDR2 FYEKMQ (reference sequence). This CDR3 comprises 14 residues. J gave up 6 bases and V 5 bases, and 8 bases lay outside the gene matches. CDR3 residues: CASSPGLVEDTQYF. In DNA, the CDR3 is TGTGCCAGCAGCCCCGGACTAGTCGAGGATACGCAGTATTTT.

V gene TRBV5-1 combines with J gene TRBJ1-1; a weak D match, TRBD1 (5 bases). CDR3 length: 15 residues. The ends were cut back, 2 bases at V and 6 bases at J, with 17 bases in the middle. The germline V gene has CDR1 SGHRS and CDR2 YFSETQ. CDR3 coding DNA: TGCGCCAGCAGCTTACCCCGGGCGGGGGTCCCTGAAGCTTTCTTT. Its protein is CASSLPRAGVPEAFF.

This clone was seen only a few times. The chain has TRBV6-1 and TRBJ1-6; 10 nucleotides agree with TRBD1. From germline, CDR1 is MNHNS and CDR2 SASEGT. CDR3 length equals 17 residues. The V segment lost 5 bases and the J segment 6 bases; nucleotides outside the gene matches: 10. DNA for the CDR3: TGTGCCAGCAGTAAAGGACAGGGGGTTATGAGTAATTCACCCCTCCACTTT. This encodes CASSKGQGVMSNSPLHF.

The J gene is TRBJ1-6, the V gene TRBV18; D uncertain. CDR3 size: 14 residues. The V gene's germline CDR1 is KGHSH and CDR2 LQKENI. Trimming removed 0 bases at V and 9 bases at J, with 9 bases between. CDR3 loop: CASSPPVAVSPLHF. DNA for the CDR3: TGTGCCAGCTCACCACCGGTAGCGGTTTCACCCCTCCACTTT.

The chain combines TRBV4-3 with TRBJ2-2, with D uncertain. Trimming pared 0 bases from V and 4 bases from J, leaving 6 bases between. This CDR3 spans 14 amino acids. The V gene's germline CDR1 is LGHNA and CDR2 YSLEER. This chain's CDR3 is CASSQDHSTGELFF. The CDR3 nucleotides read TGCGCCAGCAGCCAAGACCACAGCACCGGGGAGCTGTTTTTT.

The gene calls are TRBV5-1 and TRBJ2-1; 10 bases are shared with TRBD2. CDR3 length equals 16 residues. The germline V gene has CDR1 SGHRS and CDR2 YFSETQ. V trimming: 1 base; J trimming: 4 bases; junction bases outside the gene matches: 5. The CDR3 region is CASSLRTSGSYNEQFF. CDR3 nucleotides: TGCGCCAGCAGCTTGAGGACTAGCGGCTCTTACAATGAGCAGTTCTTC.

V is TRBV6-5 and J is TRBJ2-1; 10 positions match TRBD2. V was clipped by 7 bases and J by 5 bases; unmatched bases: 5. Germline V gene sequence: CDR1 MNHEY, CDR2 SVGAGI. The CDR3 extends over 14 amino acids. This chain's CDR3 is CASKPGLANNEQFF. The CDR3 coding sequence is TGTGCCAGCAAGCCGGGACTAGCGAACAATGAGCAGTTCTTC.

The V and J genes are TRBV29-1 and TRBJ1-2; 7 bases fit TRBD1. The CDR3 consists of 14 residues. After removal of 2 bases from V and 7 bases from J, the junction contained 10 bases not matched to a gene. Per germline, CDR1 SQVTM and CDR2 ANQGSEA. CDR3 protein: CSVESPTGKGGYTF. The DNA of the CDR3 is TGCAGCGTTGAAAGCCCGACAGGGAAGGGTGGCTACACCTTC.

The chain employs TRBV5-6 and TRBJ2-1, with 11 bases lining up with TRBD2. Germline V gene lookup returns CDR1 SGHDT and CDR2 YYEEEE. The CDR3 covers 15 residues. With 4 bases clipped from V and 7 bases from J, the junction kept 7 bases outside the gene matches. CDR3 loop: CASSISGGVWNEQFF. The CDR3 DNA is TGTGCCAGCAGCATTAGCGGGGGGGTTTGGAATGAGCAGTTCTTC.

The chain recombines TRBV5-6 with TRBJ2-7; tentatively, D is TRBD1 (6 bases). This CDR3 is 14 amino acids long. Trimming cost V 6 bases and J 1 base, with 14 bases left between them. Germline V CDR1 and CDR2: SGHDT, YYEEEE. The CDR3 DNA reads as TGTGCCAGCAACAAACAGGGTACATCCTACGAGCAGTACTTC. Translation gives CASNKQGTSYEQYF.

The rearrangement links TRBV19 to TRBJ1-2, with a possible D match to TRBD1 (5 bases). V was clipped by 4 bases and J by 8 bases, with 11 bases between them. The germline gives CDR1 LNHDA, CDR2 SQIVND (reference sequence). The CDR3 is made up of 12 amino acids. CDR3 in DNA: TGTGCCAGTAGTACGACAGCGGGGGGCTACACCTTC. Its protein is CASSTTAGGYTF.

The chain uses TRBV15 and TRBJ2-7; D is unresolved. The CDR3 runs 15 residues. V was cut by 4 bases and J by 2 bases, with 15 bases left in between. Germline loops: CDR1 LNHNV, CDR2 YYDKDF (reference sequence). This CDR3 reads CATSTRWQAAYEQYF. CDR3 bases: TGTGCCACCAGCACCCGGTGGCAGGCAGCCTACGAGCAGTACTTC. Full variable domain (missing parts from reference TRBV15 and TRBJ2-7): DAMVIQNPRYQVTQFGKPVTLSCSQTLNHNVMYWYQQKSSQAPKLLFHYYDKDFNNEADTPDNFQSRRPNTSFCFLDIRSPGLGDTAMYLCATSTRWQAAYEQYFGPGTRLTVT.

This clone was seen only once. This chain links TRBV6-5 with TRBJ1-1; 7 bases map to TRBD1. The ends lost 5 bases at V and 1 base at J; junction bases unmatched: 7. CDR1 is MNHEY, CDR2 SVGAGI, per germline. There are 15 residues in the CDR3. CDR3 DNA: TGTGCCAGCAGTCAGGACAGGAGCCCGAACACTGAAGCTTTCTTT. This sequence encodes CASSQDRSPNTEAFF.

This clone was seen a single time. CDR3 coding DNA: TGTGCCAGCAGCTCTGTTGTCGTTGATGAGCAGTTCTTC. It is translated as CASSSVVVDEQFF. The V and J genes are TRBV7-7 and TRBJ2-1; D is ambiguous. Trimming shortened V by 4 bases and J by 8 bases, and 12 bases separated the two germline ends. The CDR3 is made up of 13 amino acids. Germline V CDR1 and CDR2: SSHAT, FNYEAQ (reference sequence). Filled out from reference TRBV7-7 and TRBJ2-1, the complete variable domain reads GAGVSQSPRYKVTKRGQDVTLRCDPISSHATLYWYQQALGQGPEFLTYFNYEAQPDKSGLPSDRFSAERPEGSISTLTIQRTEQRDSAMYRCASSSVVVDEQFFGPGTRLTVL.

As DNA, the CDR3 is TGTGCCAGCAGTTTATCGGCCAGGCCCACCTACAATGAGCAGTTCTTC. This gives the protein CASSLSARPTYNEQFF. This chain connects TRBV27 to TRBJ2-1; D remains unclear. This CDR3 has 16 amino acids. Looked up from germline, CDR1 is MNHEY and CDR2 is SMNVEV (reference sequence). V was clipped by 0 bases and J by 2 bases, with 11 bases between them.

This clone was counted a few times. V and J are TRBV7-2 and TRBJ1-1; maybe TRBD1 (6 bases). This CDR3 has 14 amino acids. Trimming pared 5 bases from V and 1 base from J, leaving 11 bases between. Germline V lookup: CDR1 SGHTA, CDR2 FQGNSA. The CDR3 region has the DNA TGTGCCAGCAGCGTACAAGGGGGGAACACTGAAGCTTTCTTT. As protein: CASSVQGGNTEAFF.

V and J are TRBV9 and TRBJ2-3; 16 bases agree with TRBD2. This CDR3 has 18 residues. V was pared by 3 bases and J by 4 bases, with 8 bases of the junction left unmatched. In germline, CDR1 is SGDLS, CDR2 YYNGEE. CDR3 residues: CASSAGTSGGASSDTQYF. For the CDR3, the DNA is TGTGCCAGCAGCGCCGGGACTAGCGGGGGGGCTTCCTCAGATACGCAGTATTTT. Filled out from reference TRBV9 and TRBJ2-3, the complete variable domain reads DSGVTQTPKHLITATGQRVTLRCSPRSGDLSVYWYQQSLDQGLQFLIQYYNGEERAKGNILERFSAQQFPDLHSELNLSSLELGDSALYFCASSAGTSGGASSDTQYFGPGTRLTVL.

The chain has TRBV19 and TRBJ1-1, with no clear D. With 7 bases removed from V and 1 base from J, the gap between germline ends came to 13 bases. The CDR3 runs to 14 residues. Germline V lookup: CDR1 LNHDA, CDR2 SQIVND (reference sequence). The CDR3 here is CASTSVGRNTEAFF. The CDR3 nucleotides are TGTGCCAGTACCTCGGTTGGGCGGAACACTGAAGCTTTCTTT.

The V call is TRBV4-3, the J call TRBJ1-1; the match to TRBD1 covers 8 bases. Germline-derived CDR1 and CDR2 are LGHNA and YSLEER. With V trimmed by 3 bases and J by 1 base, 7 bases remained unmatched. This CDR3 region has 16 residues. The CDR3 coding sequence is TGCGCCAGCAGCCAGGCGAGACAGGGGAGGAACACTGAAGCTTTCTTT. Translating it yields CASSQARQGRNTEAFF.

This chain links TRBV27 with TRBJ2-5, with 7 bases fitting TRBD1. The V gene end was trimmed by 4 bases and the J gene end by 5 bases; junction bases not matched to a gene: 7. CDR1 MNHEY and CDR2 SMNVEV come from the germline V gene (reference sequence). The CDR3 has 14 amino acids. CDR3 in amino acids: CASSSTGFRETQYF. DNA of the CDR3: TGTGCCAGCAGTTCGACAGGGTTTAGGGAGACCCAGTACTTC.

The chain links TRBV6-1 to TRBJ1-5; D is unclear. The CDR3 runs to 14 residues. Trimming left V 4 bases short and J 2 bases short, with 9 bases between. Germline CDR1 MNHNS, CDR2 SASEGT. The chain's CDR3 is CASSATGGNQPQHF. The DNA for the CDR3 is TGTGCCAGCAGTGCTACGGGTGGCAATCAGCCCCAGCATTTT.

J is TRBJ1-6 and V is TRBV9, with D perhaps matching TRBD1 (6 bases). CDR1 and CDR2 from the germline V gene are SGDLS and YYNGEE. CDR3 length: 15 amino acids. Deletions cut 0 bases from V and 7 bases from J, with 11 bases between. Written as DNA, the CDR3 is TGTGCCAGCAGCGTAGGGGGAGGGGGGAATTCACCCCTCCACTTT. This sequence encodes CASSVGGGGNSPLHF.